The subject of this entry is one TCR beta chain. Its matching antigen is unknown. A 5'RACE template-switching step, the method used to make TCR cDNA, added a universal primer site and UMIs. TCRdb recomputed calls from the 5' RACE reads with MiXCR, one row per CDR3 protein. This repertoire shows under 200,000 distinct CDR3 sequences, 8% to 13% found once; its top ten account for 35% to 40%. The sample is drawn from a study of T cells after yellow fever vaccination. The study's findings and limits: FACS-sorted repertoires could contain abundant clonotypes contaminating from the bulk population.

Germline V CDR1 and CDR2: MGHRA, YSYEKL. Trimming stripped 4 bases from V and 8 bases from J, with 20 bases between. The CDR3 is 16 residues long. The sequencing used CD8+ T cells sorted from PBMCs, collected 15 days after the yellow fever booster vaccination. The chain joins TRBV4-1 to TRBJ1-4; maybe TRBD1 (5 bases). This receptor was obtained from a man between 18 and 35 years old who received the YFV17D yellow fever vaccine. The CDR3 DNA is TGCGCCAGCAGCCTCGATCCGGGGGTGATGGGAGAAAAACTGTTTTTT. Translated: CASSLDPGVMGEKLFF.